Listed below are T cell receptor beta chains from one sample, sequenced in a study of identical twins. MiXCR was run by TCRdb on the 5' RACE reads, yielding one entry per CDR3 protein. The sample lists some 710,000 distinct CDR3 sequences, 5.5% to 6.5% occurring once. Sequenced input: naive T cells sorted from blood. The receptors were sampled from a young man in good health. CDR3s include the opening cysteine and the closing phenylalanine or tryptophan. A D gene is named only where the DNA matches it firmly. Expanded clones get a size class; other rows say once, few or many, or leave the size out.

clone size: many
J gene: TRBJ1-6
V gene: TRBV9
D gene: TRBD1
CDR3 DNA: TGTGCCAGCAGCGGCAGGGGGCGGGATTCACCCCTCCACTTT
CDR3 protein: CASSGRGRDSPLHF

clone size: few
J gene: TRBJ1-4
V gene: TRBV20-1
D gene: TRBD1
CDR3 DNA: TGCAGTGCTCGAAGGGGACAGGATTTTGAAAAACTGTTTTTT
CDR3 protein: CSARRGQDFEKLFF

clone size: NA
J gene: TRBJ2-7
V gene: TRBV7-3
D gene: TRBD1
CDR3 DNA: TGTGCCAGCAGCTCGGGTACAGGGGGCGAGCAGTACTTC
CDR3 protein: CASSSGTGGEQYF

clone size: few
J gene: TRBJ2-7
V gene: TRBV20-1
D gene: TRBD2
CDR3 DNA: TGCAGTGCTAGCCGTATTAGCGGGAGTTACGAGCAGTACTTC
CDR3 protein: CSASRISGSYEQYF

clone size: many
J gene: TRBJ2-2
V gene: TRBV12-3/TRBV12-4
D gene: NA
CDR3 DNA: TGTGCCAGCAGTTCTCTACAAGCCAGGGAGCTGTTTTTT
CDR3 protein: CASSSLQARELFF

clone size: many
J gene: TRBJ2-4
V gene: TRBV2
D gene: TRBD1
CDR3 DNA: TGTGCCAGCAGTGTACAGGGGCCCTCCCCAAACATTCAGTACTTC
CDR3 protein: CASSVQGPSPNIQYF

clone size: many
J gene: TRBJ2-3
V gene: TRBV10-2
D gene: NA
CDR3 DNA: TGCGCCAGCAATATAGAGCGCGGAGCAGATACGCAGTATTTT
CDR3 protein: CASNIERGADTQYF

clone size: many
J gene: TRBJ2-1
V gene: TRBV5-1
D gene: TRBD2
CDR3 DNA: TGCGCCAGCAGCTTGGACCTAGCGGGAGGGCAGGGTGAGCAGTTCTTC
CDR3 protein: CASSLDLAGGQGEQFF

clone size: NA
J gene: TRBJ2-2
V gene: TRBV11-2
D gene: NA
CDR3 DNA: TGTGCCAGCAGTAAGATCCCCGGGGCCTACACCGGGGAGCTGTTTTTT
CDR3 protein: CASSKIPGAYTGELFF

clone size: many
J gene: TRBJ1-4
V gene: TRBV5-1
D gene: NA
CDR3 DNA: TGCGCCAGCCGACAAGGATCAGGGGCTGCTGAAAAACTGTTTTTT
CDR3 protein: CASRQGSGAAEKLFF

clone size: few
J gene: TRBJ2-2
V gene: TRBV15
D gene: NA
CDR3 DNA: TGTGCCACCACCTCAGAGCCCTACTCCCGGACCACCGGGGAGCTGTTTTTT
CDR3 protein: CATTSEPYSRTTGELFF

clone size: NA
J gene: TRBJ2-2
V gene: TRBV12-3/TRBV12-4
D gene: NA
CDR3 DNA: TGTGCCAGCAGCCAGGGGAAAAACGGGGAGCTGTTTTTT
CDR3 protein: CASSQGKNGELFF

clone size: NA
J gene: TRBJ2-7
V gene: TRBV15
D gene: NA
CDR3 DNA: TGTGCCACCAGCAGGGACCGTGCCTGGACGGTATACGAGCAGTACTTC
CDR3 protein: CATSRDRAWTVYEQYF

clone size: many
J gene: TRBJ2-3
V gene: TRBV15
D gene: NA
CDR3 DNA: TGTGCCACCAGCAGAGATTTGGGGAGCACAGATACGCAGTATTTT
CDR3 protein: CATSRDLGSTDTQYF

clone size: many
J gene: TRBJ2-3
V gene: TRBV12-3/TRBV12-4
D gene: NA
CDR3 DNA: TGTGCCAGCACCGAGGAGAGGCCGCAGTATTTT
CDR3 protein: CASTEERPQYF

clone size: many
J gene: TRBJ1-3
V gene: TRBV28
D gene: NA
CDR3 DNA: TGTGCCAGCAGGGATCAACAACGGACTGGCTCTGGAAACACCATATATTTT
CDR3 protein: CASRDQQRTGSGNTIYF

clone size: many
J gene: TRBJ1-5
V gene: TRBV12-3/TRBV12-4
D gene: NA
CDR3 DNA: TGTGCCAGCAGTCGGACAGATCGTCATCAGCCCCAGCATTTT
CDR3 protein: CASSRTDRHQPQHF

clone size: many
J gene: TRBJ2-7
V gene: TRBV25-1
D gene: TRBD2
CDR3 DNA: TGTGCCAGCAGGACTAGCGCGACCTACGAGCAGTACTTC
CDR3 protein: CASRTSATYEQYF

clone size: NA
J gene: TRBJ2-2
V gene: TRBV6-1
D gene: TRBD1
CDR3 DNA: TGTGCCAGCAGGGGACAGGGGACCGGGGAGCTGTTTTTT
CDR3 protein: CASRGQGTGELFF

clone size: many
J gene: TRBJ1-5
V gene: TRBV15
D gene: NA
CDR3 DNA: TGTGCCACCAGCACTCCCGGGTGGCCCCAGCATTTT
CDR3 protein: CATSTPGWPQHF

clone size: many
J gene: TRBJ2-7
V gene: TRBV12-3/TRBV12-4
D gene: NA
CDR3 DNA: TGTGCCAGCAGCCAGATAAGGAACGAGCAGTACTTC
CDR3 protein: CASSQIRNEQYF

clone size: many
J gene: TRBJ2-7
V gene: TRBV12-3/TRBV12-4
D gene: NA
CDR3 DNA: TGTGCCAGCAATCGCCGGAGATACTACGAGCAGTACTTC
CDR3 protein: CASNRRRYYEQYF

clone size: NA
J gene: TRBJ2-1
V gene: TRBV7-2
D gene: NA
CDR3 DNA: TGTGCCAGCAGACTCGGGAGTAGCGCCTACAATGAGCAGTTCTTC
CDR3 protein: CASRLGSSAYNEQFF

clone size: few
J gene: TRBJ2-3
V gene: TRBV7-6
D gene: TRBD1
CDR3 DNA: TGTGCCAGCAGCTTGGCACAGGGGGCGCGGGGAGATACGCAGTATTTT
CDR3 protein: CASSLAQGARGDTQYF

clone size: many
J gene: TRBJ2-1
V gene: TRBV4-3
D gene: NA
CDR3 DNA: TGCGCCAGCAGCCAAGATCGTGAGGGTCTTGGCTACAATGAGCAGTTCTTC
CDR3 protein: CASSQDREGLGYNEQFF

clone size: few
J gene: TRBJ2-6
V gene: TRBV27
D gene: NA
CDR3 DNA: TGTGCCAGCAGTTTATCCCCTCGGTCCGGGGCCAACGTCCTGACTTTC
CDR3 protein: CASSLSPRSGANVLTF

clone size: many
J gene: TRBJ1-5
V gene: TRBV12-3/TRBV12-4
D gene: NA
CDR3 DNA: TGTGCCAGCAGCCCTAAGTTTAAACCAAATCAGCCCCAGCATTTT
CDR3 protein: CASSPKFKPNQPQHF

clone size: few
J gene: TRBJ2-2
V gene: TRBV6-4
D gene: TRBD2
CDR3 DNA: TGTGCCAGCAGTGCATCTAGCGGGAGGCTAACCGGGGAGCTGTTTTTT
CDR3 protein: CASSASSGRLTGELFF

clone size: NA
J gene: TRBJ1-2
V gene: TRBV12-3/TRBV12-4
D gene: NA
CDR3 DNA: TGTGCCAGCAGTTTGGGGGGGCGAGGCTCTGGCTACACCTTC
CDR3 protein: CASSLGGRGSGYTF

clone size: NA
J gene: TRBJ2-2
V gene: TRBV7-9
D gene: TRBD1
CDR3 DNA: TGTGCCAGCAGCACGACGGGACAGGGAAACACCGGGGAGCTGTTTTTT
CDR3 protein: CASSTTGQGNTGELFF

clone size: NA
J gene: TRBJ2-1
V gene: TRBV20-1
D gene: TRBD2
CDR3 DNA: TGCAGTGCTTACCCAGCGGGAGTGAAGAATGAGCAGTTCTTC
CDR3 protein: CSAYPAGVKNEQFF

clone size: NA
J gene: TRBJ1-2
V gene: TRBV5-1
D gene: TRBD1
CDR3 DNA: TGCGCCAGCAGCTGGGACAGGAGTGGAGGCTACACCTTC
CDR3 protein: CASSWDRSGGYTF

clone size: many
J gene: TRBJ1-4
V gene: TRBV7-2
D gene: NA
CDR3 DNA: TGTGCCAGCAGCTTATCGGGACAAAATGAAAAACTGTTTTTT
CDR3 protein: CASSLSGQNEKLFF

clone size: many
J gene: TRBJ1-5
V gene: TRBV25-1
D gene: NA
CDR3 DNA: TGTGCCAGCAGTGAAGGGTATCAGCCCCAGCATTTT
CDR3 protein: CASSEGYQPQHF

clone size: NA
J gene: TRBJ2-7
V gene: TRBV7-8
D gene: TRBD2
CDR3 DNA: TGTGCCAGCAGCTTAGTCGGGACTATGCGCTACGAGCAGTACTTC
CDR3 protein: CASSLVGTMRYEQYF

clone size: NA
J gene: TRBJ2-1
V gene: TRBV28
D gene: TRBD1
CDR3 DNA: TGTGCCAGCAGTTCAGGGACAGGGGTACTTCGCAATGAGCAGTTCTTC
CDR3 protein: CASSSGTGVLRNEQFF

clone size: many
J gene: TRBJ2-1
V gene: TRBV6-5
D gene: NA
CDR3 DNA: TGTGCCAGCAGTTATTCAAAAAATGCGAATGAGCAGTTCTTC
CDR3 protein: CASSYSKNANEQFF

clone size: many
J gene: TRBJ2-1
V gene: TRBV9
D gene: TRBD2
CDR3 DNA: TGTGCCAGCAGCAAGTCCGGAGCGGGAGATGCCTACAATGAGCAGTTCTTC
CDR3 protein: CASSKSGAGDAYNEQFF

clone size: NA
J gene: TRBJ2-1
V gene: TRBV20-1
D gene: NA
CDR3 DNA: TGCAGTGCTAGAGATTCAAGGAGTAGCTACAATGAGCAGTTCTTC
CDR3 protein: CSARDSRSSYNEQFF